Described below is a single T cell receptor (beta chain) sequence and its context. Original data processing: How many nucleated cells were present was estimated from reference gene primer amplification. Using immunoSEQ multiplex PCR, the repertoire was profiled, and TCRdb retains in-frame clones only, with some absent. For V, J and clone size, that table is used; D and trimming come from the DNA. In the table there are some 180,000 clones, more than 70% of which are singletons. Participants were aged roughly 18 to 100 years from about two dozen US areas. The CDR3 runs 16 residues. CDR1 and CDR2 from the germline V gene are MDHEN and SYDVKM. The V gene end was trimmed by 1 base and the J gene end by 2 bases; junction bases not matched to a gene: 2. The data were taken from a study of blood T cell repertoires in COVID-19.

V and J are TRBV28 and TRBJ1-5, with TRBD1 matching over 10 bases. The sequenced material came from PBMCs or T cells enriched from blood (not recorded which). This clonotype was obtained from a middle-aged man who had recovered from COVID-19. The CDR3: CASSLLGTGGNQPQHF. DNA for the CDR3: TGTGCCAGCAGTTTATTGGGGACAGGGGGCAATCAGCCCCAGCATTTT.